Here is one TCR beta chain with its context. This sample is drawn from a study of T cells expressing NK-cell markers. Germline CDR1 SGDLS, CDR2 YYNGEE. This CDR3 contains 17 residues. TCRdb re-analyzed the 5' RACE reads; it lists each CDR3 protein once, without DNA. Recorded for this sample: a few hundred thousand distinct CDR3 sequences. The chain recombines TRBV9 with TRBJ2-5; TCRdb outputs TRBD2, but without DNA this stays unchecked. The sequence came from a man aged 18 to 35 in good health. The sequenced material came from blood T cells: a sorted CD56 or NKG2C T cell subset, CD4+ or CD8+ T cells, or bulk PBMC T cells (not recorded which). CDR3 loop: CASSVDKRLAAQETQYF.